Listed below are T cell receptor beta chains from one sample, sequenced in a study of blood T cell repertoires in COVID-19. Only in-frame clones appear in the TCRdb table, and some are missing; sequencing was by immunoSEQ multiplex PCR. The table shows 210,000 or so clones, with 70% to 90% occurring only once. Sequenced material: peripheral blood. The receptor set was obtained from a woman aged 18-29 years who had recovered from COVID-19. The CDR3 runs from the conserved cysteine through the conserved F or W. Each record gives: V gene, clone size, D gene, J gene, CDR3 protein, CDR3 DNA. D genes are given only for firm matches. A row's size may be missing; if present it is once, few, many or a size class.

TRBV27	-	-	TRBJ1-2	CASSLSGHYNYGYTF	TGTGCCAGCAGTTTATCGGGGCATTATAACTATGGCTACACCTTC
TRBV9	-	-	TRBJ2-2	CASSVVAGNTGELFF	TGTGCCAGCAGCGTAGTTGCGGGGAACACCGGGGAGCTGTTTTTT
TRBV6-2/TRBV6-3	-	-	TRBJ2-4	CASSYPSGGTAKNIQYF	TGTGCCAGCAGTTACCCGTCGGGGGGCACGGCCAAAAACATTCAGTACTTC
TRBV6-5	-	TRBD1	TRBJ1-2	CASSHTSGTDYTF	TGTGCCAGCAGTCATACCTCCGGGACAGATTACACCTTC
TRBV19	-	TRBD1	TRBJ2-1	CASSDRGFYNEQFF	TGTGCCAGTAGTGACAGGGGGTTCTACAATGAGCAGTTCTTC
TRBV12-3/TRBV12-4	-	-	TRBJ2-1	CASSLGQVSSFF	TGTGCCAGCAGTTTAGGACAGGTCAGTTCGTTCTTC
TRBV9	-	-	TRBJ2-1	CASSVVPGDYNEQFF	TGTGCCAGCAGCGTAGTCCCGGGGGACTACAATGAGCAGTTCTTC
TRBV7-6	-	TRBD1	TRBJ2-7	CASSLAGTVSYEQYF	TGTGCCAGCAGCTTAGCAGGGACAGTCTCCTACGAGCAGTACTTC
TRBV15	-	TRBD1	TRBJ1-2	CATSPTGGHLYGYTF	TGTGCCACCAGCCCCACAGGGGGCCATTTATATGGCTACACCTTC
TRBV30	-	TRBD1	TRBJ2-7	CAWSVQGAYEQYF	TGTGCCTGGAGTGTACAGGGGGCCTACGAGCAGTACTTT
TRBV15	-	TRBD1	TRBJ1-2	CATSRDRDRGNYGYTF	TGTGCCACCAGCAGAGACCGGGACAGGGGGAACTATGGCTACACCTTC
TRBV6-1	-	TRBD1	TRBJ1-3	CASSDPGQSSGHTIYF	TGTGCCAGCAGTGATCCGGGACAGTCATCGGGCCACACCATATATTTT
TRBV9	-	-	TRBJ1-2	CASSSQLGYTF	TGTGCCAGCAGCTCCCAACTTGGCTACACCTTC
TRBV4-1	-	-	TRBJ1-4	CASSLYQRGEGEKLFF	TGCGCCAGCAGCTTATACCAAAGGGGCGAAGGTGAAAAACTGTTTTTT
TRBV10-3	-	-	TRBJ1-3	CAISDPYTGLAGNTIYF	TGTGCCATCAGTGACCCGTACACAGGGTTAGCTGGAAACACCATATATTTT
TRBV5-4	-	-	TRBJ1-1	CASSPEQAHNTEAFF	TGTGCCAGCAGCCCCGAACAGGCCCATAACACTGAAGCTTTCTTT
TRBV27	few	TRBD1	TRBJ2-7	CASSLQTGSAYEQYF	TGTGCCAGCAGTTTACAGACAGGGTCGGCGTACGAGCAGTACTTC
TRBV29-1	-	TRBD1	TRBJ2-1	CSAGPTGDSYNEQFF	TGCAGCGCCGGCCCGACAGGGGACTCCTACAATGAGCAGTTCTTC